Below, 24 T cell receptor beta chains from the same sample are listed, as sequenced in a study of OX40 agonist ivuxolimab in advanced cancers. The table came from immunoSEQ multiplex PCR; TCRdb's copy has only in-frame clones and leaves some out. The repertoire holds 30,000 to 40,000 clones, with less than 80% as singletons. This specimen consisted of CD4+ or CD8+ T cells sorted from blood, obtained in a trial of the OX40 agonist ivuxolimab. The source is an adult with an advanced solid tumor such as melanoma, head and neck, liver or kidney cancer.

The genes are TRBV4-2 and TRBJ1-4; D remains ambiguous. The CDR3 consists of 15 residues. Germline CDR1 reads LGHNA; CDR2 reads YNFKEQ. Trimming removed 0 bases at V and 0 bases at J, with 5 bases between. The CDR3 spells CASSQDRSTNEKLFF. The CDR3 DNA follows: TGTGCCAGCAGCCAAGACCGTTCAACTAATGAAAAACTGTTTTTT.

This rearrangement joins TRBV29-1 to TRBJ2-1; 8 positions match TRBD1. Germline-derived CDR1 and CDR2 are SQVTM and ANQGSEA. The V segment lost 4 bases and the J segment 9 bases; nucleotides outside the gene matches: 11. There are 14 residues in the CDR3. This chain's CDR3 is CSVGSRGQGGEQFF. CDR3 nucleotides: TGCAGCGTTGGTAGCAGGGGGCAGGGGGGTGAGCAGTTCTTC.

The chain uses TRBV6-5 and TRBJ1-5, with D perhaps TRBD1 (5 bases). V lost 2 bases and J lost 5, with 10 bases in between. The germline CDR1 and CDR2 sequences are MNHEY and SVGAGI. This CDR3 region has 14 residues. CDR3: CASSYRQTHQPQHF. CDR3 DNA: TGTGCCAGCAGTTACCGACAGACCCATCAGCCCCAGCATTTT.

The V call is TRBV13, the J call TRBJ2-3, with 16 bases that match TRBD2. There are 20 residues in the CDR3. V trimming: 5 bases; J trimming: 2 bases; junction bases outside the gene matches: 13. From germline, CDR1 is PRHDT and CDR2 FYEKMQ (reference sequence). This chain's CDR3 is CASSIIAGTSGGEDTDTQYF. CDR3 bases: TGTGCCAGCAGCATTATTGCCGGGACTAGCGGGGGGGAAGACACAGATACGCAGTATTTT.

The rearrangement links TRBV19 to TRBJ2-3, with a tentative D call TRBD1 (5 bases). Trimming pared 8 bases from V and 3 bases from J, leaving 12 bases between. From germline, CDR1 is LNHDA and CDR2 SQIVND (reference sequence). The CDR3 consists of 13 residues. CDR3 sequence: CASASRGTDTQYF. CDR3 DNA sequence: TGTGCCAGTGCCTCAAGGGGAACAGATACGCAGTATTTT.

This clone was detected only once. The chain links TRBV4-1 to TRBJ2-3; D uncertain. The CDR3 has 14 amino acids. Looked up from germline, CDR1 is MGHRA and CDR2 is YSYEKL. V dropped 6 bases and J dropped 1 base, with 11 bases sitting between them. The CDR3 spells CASSHAWGTDTQYF. The CDR3 bases are TGCGCCAGCAGTCATGCCTGGGGCACAGATACGCAGTATTTT.

V is TRBV18 and J is TRBJ1-4; D call uncertain. The CDR3 consists of 13 residues. Germline CDR1 KGHSH, CDR2 LQKENI. V lost 2 bases and J 8 bases, leaving 9 bases between the germline ends. The CDR3 DNA follows: TGTGCCAGCTCACCAGTGACCGGCGAAAAACTGTTTTTT. This gives the protein CASSPVTGEKLFF. Full variable domain (missing parts from reference TRBV18 and TRBJ1-4): NAGVMQNPRHLVRRRGQEARLRCSPMKGHSHVYWYRQLPEEGLKFMVYLQKENIIDESGMPKERFSAEFPKEGPSILRIQQVVRGDSAAYFCASSPVTGEKLFFGSGTQLSVL.

As regards this clone: Its ends do not fully match the called genes, so a read error is possible. The chain employs TRBV4-2 and TRBJ2-7, with 7 bases identical to TRBD2. CDR3 length equals 14 residues. Germline CDR1 LGHNA, CDR2 YNFKEQ. CDR3 sequence reads: CASSQDNPRGEHYF. CDR3 nucleotides: TGTGCCAGCAGCCAAGACAACCCCCGGGGGGAGCATTACTTC.

The rearrangement uses TRBV10-1 and TRBJ2-7; TRBD1 agrees at 7 bases. CDR3 size: 13 residues. CDR1 WNHNN and CDR2 SYGVQD come from the germline V gene (reference sequence). With 5 bases clipped from V and 3 bases from J, the junction kept 4 bases outside the gene matches. The CDR3 here is CASSPRDSYEQYF. The DNA of the CDR3 is TGCGCCAGCAGTCCCCGGGACAGCTACGAGCAGTACTTC.

The gene calls are TRBV11-2 and TRBJ1-1; TRBD1 agrees at 7 bases. This CDR3 spans 15 amino acids. The V gene's germline CDR1 is SGHAT and CDR2 FQNNGV. V dropped 3 bases and J dropped 1; count of bases not matched to a gene: 5. CDR3 nucleotide sequence: TGTGCCAGCAGCTTTAGACAGGGAGCGAACACTGAAGCTTTCTTT. It translates to CASSFRQGANTEAFF.

This chain links TRBV11-2 with TRBJ2-1, with unresolved D. Trimming shortened V by 5 bases and J by 4 bases, and 15 bases separated the two germline ends. CDR1 is SGHAT, CDR2 FQNNGV, per germline. The CDR3 consists of 15 residues. This CDR3 is CASSPWVVTYNEQFF. The CDR3 DNA sequence: TGTGCCAGCAGCCCCTGGGTAGTTACTTACAATGAGCAGTTCTTC.

In its sample, this clone was seen a few times. The chain has TRBV19 and TRBJ1-2; unclear D gene. The CDR3 is 15 amino acids. Germline V gene data show CDR1 as LNHDA and CDR2 as SQIVND (reference sequence). The V end was cut by 3 bases, the J end by 2 bases, with 13 bases between. Here the CDR3 reads CASSMFGEANYGYTF. CDR3 nucleotides: TGTGCCAGTAGTATGTTCGGGGAGGCGAACTATGGCTACACCTTC.

This clone was counted between two and nine times. V is TRBV5-5 and J is TRBJ1-1; the D is unclear. Germline V CDR1 and CDR2: SGHKS, YYEKEE (reference sequence). Between the trimmed V and J ends, which lost 1 base and 7 bases, there was a span of 14 bases. CDR3 length equals 14 residues. The CDR3 protein is CASSLWVSRNEAFF. Here the CDR3 DNA reads TGTGCCAGCAGCTTGTGGGTTTCTAGGAATGAAGCTTTCTTT.

The V gene is TRBV21-1, the J gene TRBJ2-7; the table names TRBD1, a call not compared with the DNA. TRBV21-1 has pseudogene status. This CDR3 is 17 amino acids long. CDR3 region: CASSKGETGEKSYEQYF. Here the CDR3 DNA reads TGTGCCAGCAGCAAAGGGGAAACAGGGGAGAAATCCTACGAGCAGTACTTC.

The chain is built from TRBV29-1 and TRBJ2-3; TRBD2 might be the D (5 bases). Trimming shortened V by 6 bases and J by 1 base, and 11 bases separated the two germline ends. The CDR3 has 13 amino acids. The V gene's germline CDR1 is SQVTM and CDR2 ANQGSEA. The chain's CDR3 is CSVEDWGTDTQYF. The CDR3 DNA sequence: TGCAGCGTGGAGGACTGGGGCACAGATACGCAGTATTTT.

The sample holds a few counts of this clone. This sequence joins TRBV30 and TRBJ1-4; D is possibly TRBD1 (5 bases). The CDR3 has 12 residues. Germline V lookup: CDR1 GTSNPN, CDR2 SVGIG (reference sequence). Trimming took off 5 bases at V and 7 bases at J, with 11 bases between the two ends. CDR3 region: CAWAQGSEKLFF. The CDR3 DNA reads TGTGCCTGGGCGCAGGGAAGTGAAAAACTGTTTTTT.

This sequence joins TRBV6-5 and TRBJ2-7; D possibly matches TRBD1 or TRBD2 (5 bases each). Germline assignment: CDR1 MNHEY and CDR2 SVGAGI. Trimming removed 0 bases from V and 2 bases from J, with 11 bases in between. This CDR3 region has 15 residues. CDR3 nucleotide sequence: TGTGCCAGCAGTTACTCGGGGGAAGGTACCTACGAGCAGTACTTC. Its protein product is CASSYSGEGTYEQYF.

The chain's CDR3 is CASSRGGDTYEQYF. As DNA, the CDR3 is TGTGCCAGCAGCCGGGGCGGGGACACCTACGAGCAGTACTTC. This chain joins TRBV9 and TRBJ2-7; D may correspond to TRBD1 or TRBD2 (6 bases each). CDR1 and CDR2 from the germline V gene are SGDLS and YYNGEE. The CDR3 is 14 amino acids. Between the trimmed V and J ends, which lost 4 bases and 2 bases, there was a span of 13 bases. The complete variable domain, with remaining parts taken from reference TRBV9 and TRBJ2-7, reads DSGVTQTPKHLITATGQRVTLRCSPRSGDLSVYWYQQSLDQGLQFLIQYYNGEERAKGNILERFSAQQFPDLHSELNLSSLELGDSALYFCASSRGGDTYEQYFGPGTRLTVT.

In its sample, this clone was seen once. V and J are TRBV6-1 and TRBJ2-1; weak D call: TRBD2 (6 bases). V gave up 1 base and J gave up 7 bases, with 14 bases separating them. The CDR3 extends over 15 amino acids. The germline CDR1 and CDR2 sequences are MNHNS and SASEGT. The CDR3 spells CASSEEWGVTNEQFF. In nucleotides, the CDR3 is TGTGCCAGCAGTGAAGAGTGGGGGGTCACGAATGAGCAGTTCTTC.

V usage is TRBV14 and J usage is TRBJ1-1; D is undetermined. V lost 3 bases, J lost 0 bases, and 8 bases lay in between. The length of the CDR3 is 14 residues. In germline, CDR1 is SGHDN, CDR2 FVKESK. The CDR3 loop reads CASSHDRMNTEAFF. The CDR3 DNA reads as TGTGCCAGCAGCCATGATAGAATGAACACTGAAGCTTTCTTT.

The V gene is TRBV7-9, the J gene TRBJ1-1; D is undetermined. Germline V gene lookup returns CDR1 SEHNR and CDR2 FQNEAQ (reference sequence). This CDR3 region has 14 residues. V lost 1 base to trimming and J lost 6 bases, with 12 bases between them. The CDR3 bases are TGTGCCAGCAGCTTAGGGGCCGCGTACGCTGAAGCTTTCTTT. This gives the protein CASSLGAAYAEAFF. Looking up the rest from reference TRBV7-9 and TRBJ1-1 gives the full variable domain: DTGVSQNPRHKITKRGQNVTFRCDPISEHNRLYWYRQTLGQGPEFLTYFQNEAQLEKSRLLSDRFSAERPKGSFSTLEIQRTEQGDSAMYLCASSLGAAYAEAFFGQGTRLTVV.

In the case of this clone: The same CDR3 is also encoded by other DNA sequences in this sample. This chain connects TRBV27 to TRBJ2-1; either TRBD1 or TRBD2 may supply D (5 bases each). CDR3 size: 16 residues. V lost 6 bases and J 4 bases, leaving 19 bases between the germline ends. Per germline, CDR1 MNHEY and CDR2 SMNVEV (reference sequence). The CDR3 coding sequence is TGTGCCAGCAGCCCTGGGGCTAGCTTTCCTTACAATGAGCAGTTCTTC. Residues: CASSPGASFPYNEQFF.

The gene calls are TRBV5-1 and TRBJ2-4; tentatively, D is TRBD2 (6 bases). V shed 5 bases and J shed 6 bases, with 6 bases lying between them. Germline loops: CDR1 SGHRS, CDR2 YFSETQ. There are 11 residues in the CDR3. The CDR3 sequence: CASRGGNIQYF. DNA for the CDR3: TGCGCCAGCAGGGGGGGAAACATTCAGTACTTC.

The J gene is TRBJ1-4, the V gene TRBV4-2, with a possible D match to TRBD1 (5 bases). Trimming stripped 3 bases from V and 5 bases from J, with 22 bases between. The germline V gene encodes CDR1 LGHNA and CDR2 YNFKEQ. The CDR3 runs 18 residues. CDR3 sequence (DNA): TGTGCCAGCAGCCAGGGAAGCGCCGCCGGGACGAGGAATGAAAAACTGTTTTTT. Its translation is CASSQGSAAGTRNEKLFF.